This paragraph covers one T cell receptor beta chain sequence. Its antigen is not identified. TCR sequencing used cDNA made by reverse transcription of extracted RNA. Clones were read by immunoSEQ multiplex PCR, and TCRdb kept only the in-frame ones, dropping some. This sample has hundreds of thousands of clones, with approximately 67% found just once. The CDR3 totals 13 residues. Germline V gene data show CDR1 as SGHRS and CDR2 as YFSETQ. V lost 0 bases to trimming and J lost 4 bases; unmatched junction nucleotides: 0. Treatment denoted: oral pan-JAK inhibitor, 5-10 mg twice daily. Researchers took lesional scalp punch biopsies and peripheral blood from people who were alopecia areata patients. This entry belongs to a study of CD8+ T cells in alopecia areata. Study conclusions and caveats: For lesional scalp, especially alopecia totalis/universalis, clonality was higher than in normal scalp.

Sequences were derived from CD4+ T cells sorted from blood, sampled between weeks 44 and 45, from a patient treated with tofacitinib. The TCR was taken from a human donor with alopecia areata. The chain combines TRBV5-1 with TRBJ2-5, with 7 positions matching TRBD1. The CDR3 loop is CASSLAGGETQYF. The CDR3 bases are TGCGCCAGCAGCTTGGCAGGGGGAGAGACCCAGTACTTC.